The entry that follows covers one T cell receptor (beta chain) sequence. The antigen is not known. This sample stems from a study of cytomegalovirus exposure and HLA in healthy donors. Findings and caveats of the study: What TCR beta sequences reportedly achieved was accurate prediction of HLA-A and HLA-B alleles in most subjects. TRBV6-2, TRBV6-3 and some other V segments were unresolvable in 87-base-pair reads.

The ends were cut back, 1 base at V and 8 bases at J, with 11 bases in the middle. CDR1 and CDR2 (germline): LNHDA, SQIVND (reference sequence). The length of the CDR3 is 14 residues. PCR primers comprised 60 Vbeta and 13 Jbeta primers. Original processing methods: In a later analysis, of 70 million to 85 million unique beta chains, roughly 10 million appeared in at least two donors. Method: immunoSEQ multiplex PCR; TCRdb's copy keeps in-frame clones and lacks some. That table is the source of V, J and clone size, and D and trimming were worked out from the DNA. This table has about 180,000 clones, around 80% appearing once. Healthy bone marrow donors made up the donor group.

The genes are TRBV19 and TRBJ1-4; a possible D gene is TRBD1 (6 bases). This sequence originates from a woman aged 55-69 years in good health and CMV-seropositive. Sequencing was done on a sample of PBMCs. Here the CDR3 reads CASSIADRPEKLFF. The CDR3 region has the DNA TGTGCCAGTAGTATAGCGGACAGACCCGAAAAACTGTTTTTT.